The sequence of this T cell receptor (beta chain) was determined in a study of OX40 agonist ivuxolimab in advanced cancers. In the study overall: Ivuxolimab, an agonistic anti-OX40 (CD134) antibody, was given to patients. Broader study findings: CD4+ and CD8+ T cells in blood underwent clonal expansion by week 6 at 0.1 to 3.0 mg/kg. The 0.1-3.0 mg/kg partial responders had among the lowest clonal expansion.

The CDR3 runs 11 residues. V lost 6 bases to trimming and J lost 8 bases; unmatched junction nucleotides: 4. CDR1 and CDR2 (germline): DFQATT, SNEGSKA (reference sequence). Details on this clone: The antigen is unknown.

TCRdb keeps only in-frame clones here, not all; method: immunoSEQ multiplex PCR. The sample includes tens of thousands of clones, approximately 87% of them seen just once. The clonotype comes from an adult with an advanced solid tumor such as melanoma, head and neck, liver or kidney cancer. The gene calls are TRBV20-1 and TRBJ1-2, with TRBD1 matching 9 bases. The starting material was CD4+ or CD8+ T cells sorted from blood, obtained in a trial of the OX40 agonist ivuxolimab. CDR3 loop: CSANRGQGYTF. The DNA of the CDR3 is TGCAGTGCCAACAGGGGGCAGGGCTACACCTTC.